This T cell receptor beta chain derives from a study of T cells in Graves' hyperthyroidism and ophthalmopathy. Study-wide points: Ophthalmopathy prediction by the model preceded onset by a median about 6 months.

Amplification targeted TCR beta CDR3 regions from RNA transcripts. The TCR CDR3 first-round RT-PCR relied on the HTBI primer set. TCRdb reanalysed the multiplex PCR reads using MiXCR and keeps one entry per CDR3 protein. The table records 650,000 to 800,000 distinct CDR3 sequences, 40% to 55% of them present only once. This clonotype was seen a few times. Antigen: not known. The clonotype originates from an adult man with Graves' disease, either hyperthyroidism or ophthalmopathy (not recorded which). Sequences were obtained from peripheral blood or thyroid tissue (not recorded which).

CDR3 sequence reads: CSARDLGTGYYGYTF. The CDR3 bases are TGCAGTGCTAGAGATCTCGGGACAGGGTACTATGGCTACACCTTC. The J gene is TRBJ1-2, the V gene TRBV20-1, with 9 bases fitting TRBD1. Trimming at V came to 0 bases and at J to 3 bases, leaving 5 bases not matched to a gene. The CDR3 is 15 residues long. Germline CDR1 and CDR2: DFQATT and SNEGSKA (reference sequence).